The 31 T cell receptor beta chains presented below share a single source sample, sequenced in a study of Ad26.COV2.S vaccination and SARS-CoV-2 variants. Profiling relied on immunoSEQ multiplex PCR, and the TCRdb table lists in-frame clones only, not all of them. The top ten clones hold around 1.6% of a sample with some 460,000 clones, about 88% of them seen once. Sample treatment: some 19 received Ad26.COV2.S at low or high dose, single or two shots; five or six received placebo; per-sample allocation not given. All samples were drawn on day 63, counting from the first vaccine or placebo injection. The source material was peripheral blood, sampled in a trial of Ad26.COV2.S vaccine versus placebo. The receptors originated from a person aged 18 to 65 who received the Ad26.COV2.S COVID-19 vaccine or a placebo.

The chain joins TRBV19 to TRBJ1-6; D ambiguous. The CDR3 runs to 18 residues. The V end was cut by 4 bases, the J end by 0 bases, with 16 bases between. Germline V lookup: CDR1 LNHDA, CDR2 SQIVND (reference sequence). The CDR3 bases are TGTGCCAGTAGTAAACGGTTGGCCACCGGCTCCTATAATTCACCCCTCCACTTT. The encoded protein is CASSKRLATGSYNSPLHF.

In this sample, this clone turned up once. The rearrangement joins TRBV25-1 to TRBJ1-1; D remains ambiguous. The CDR3 is 15 amino acids. The V end was cut by 1 base, the J end by 1 base, with 10 bases between. Germline V CDR1 and CDR2: MGHDK, SYGVNS. CDR3 sequence: CASSELSPGNTEAFF. The CDR3 nucleotides are TGTGCCAGCAGTGAATTGTCCCCGGGGAACACTGAAGCTTTCTTT.

The chain joins TRBV6-5 to TRBJ1-1, with 8 bases aligning to TRBD1. CDR3 length equals 14 residues. After removal of 3 bases from V and 4 bases from J, the junction contained 4 bases not matched to a gene. CDR1 is MNHEY, CDR2 SVGAGI, per germline. CDR3 sequence (DNA): TGTGCCAGCAGTTATTCACAGGGGGGCACTGAAGCTTTCTTT. Protein product: CASSYSQGGTEAFF.

This chain uses TRBV11-2 with TRBJ2-7; either TRBD1 or TRBD2 may fit D (6 bases each). Per germline, CDR1 SGHAT and CDR2 FQNNGV. This CDR3 comprises 15 residues. Trimming removed 7 bases from V and 6 bases from J, with 22 bases in between. CDR3 DNA sequence: TGTGCCAGCAACCAATTCGGCGGGACATCTGGCGAGCAGTACTTC. Protein: CASNQFGGTSGEQYF.

The chain employs TRBV7-3 and TRBJ1-4; TRBD1 aligns across 9 bases. V lost 5 bases, J lost 2 bases, and 3 bases stayed unmatched. Germline lookup yields CDR1 SGHTA and CDR2 FQGTGA. CDR3 length equals 15 residues. CDR3 nucleotide sequence: TGTGCCAGCAGCGAAGGACAGGGGACTAATGAAAAACTGTTTTTT. Translating it yields CASSEGQGTNEKLFF.

Here the CDR3 DNA reads TGTGCCAGTAGTATAGGGACTAGAGCCTACAATGAGCAGTTCTTC. It encodes CASSIGTRAYNEQFF. This chain links TRBV19 with TRBJ2-1, with TRBD2 matching over 7 bases. The CDR3 length is 15 residues. Losses at the gene ends were 1 base for V and 2 bases for J; bases not matched to a gene: 2. Germline V gene lookup returns CDR1 LNHDA and CDR2 SQIVND (reference sequence). Together with reference TRBV19 and TRBJ2-1, the CDR3 gives the full variable domain: DGGITQSPKYLFRKEGQNVTLSCEQNLNHDAMYWYRQDPGQGLRLIYYSQIVNDFQKGDIAEGYSVSREKKESFPLTVTSAQKNPTAFYLCASSIGTRAYNEQFFGPGTRLTVL.

This sequence joins TRBV12-3 or TRBV12-4 and TRBJ2-2; no reliable D call. The CDR3 length is 12 residues. The ends were cut back, 7 bases at V and 6 bases at J, with 9 bases in the middle. The chain's CDR3 is CASILESGELFF. For the CDR3, the DNA is TGTGCCAGCATTCTCGAGTCCGGGGAGCTGTTTTTT.

J is TRBJ2-3 and V is TRBV19; D uncertain. This CDR3 is built from 13 residues. Germline V lookup: CDR1 LNHDA, CDR2 SQIVND (reference sequence). The V gene lost 10 bases and the J gene lost 2 bases, with 13 bases spanning the gap. As DNA, the CDR3 is TGTGCCATCTCTTTCCGGGTCACAGATACGCAGTATTTT. As protein: CAISFRVTDTQYF.

The chain has TRBV19 and TRBJ2-6; D is ambiguous. Trimming took 6 bases from V and 0 from J, leaving 6 bases between them. From germline, CDR1 is LNHDA and CDR2 SQIVND (reference sequence). This CDR3 comprises 14 residues. The CDR3 nucleotides read TGTGCCAGTAGCGGCAACTCTGGGGCCAACGTCCTGACTTTC. Translating gives CASSGNSGANVLTF.

This chain joins TRBV11-2 and TRBJ1-6, with D tentatively TRBD1 (6 bases). The CDR3 consists of 17 residues. Trimming shortened V by 1 base and J by 9 bases, and 19 bases separated the two germline ends. Germline assignment: CDR1 SGHAT and CDR2 FQNNGV. The CDR3 reads CASSLVPRGALGSPLHF. CDR3 DNA: TGTGCCAGCAGCTTAGTTCCTCGGGGGGCGCTTGGTTCACCCCTCCACTTT.

V is TRBV19 and J is TRBJ2-1; D is possibly TRBD2 (5 bases). This CDR3 spans 15 amino acids. The V end lost 7 bases, the J end lost 2 bases, and 15 bases lay between the germline ends. From germline, CDR1 is LNHDA and CDR2 SQIVND (reference sequence). The CDR3 spells CASTGRRAPYNEQFF. As DNA, the CDR3 is TGTGCCAGTACCGGCAGGCGGGCGCCCTACAATGAGCAGTTCTTC.

The chain has TRBV28 and TRBJ2-1, with TRBD1 identical over 8 bases. The germline CDR1 and CDR2 sequences are MDHEN and SYDVKM. Trimming at V came to 5 bases and at J to 4 bases, leaving 7 bases not matched to a gene. This CDR3 region has 15 residues. In DNA, the CDR3 is TGTGCCAGCAGTCCAAACAGGGGGAAATACAATGAGCAGTTCTTC. Translation: CASSPNRGKYNEQFF.

V is TRBV7-9 and J is TRBJ1-4; D is unclear. Trimming took 0 bases from V and 0 from J, leaving 8 bases between them. The CDR3 runs 16 residues. Germline V gene lookup returns CDR1 SEHNR and CDR2 FQNEAQ (reference sequence). DNA of the CDR3: TGTGCCAGCAGCTTAGCAGCCAGTGCAACTAATGAAAAACTGTTTTTT. It specifies CASSLAASATNEKLFF.

The rearrangement joins TRBV7-9 to TRBJ2-2; TRBD2 matches at 13 bases. The CDR3 covers 17 residues. Germline V gene lookup returns CDR1 SEHNR and CDR2 FQNEAQ (reference sequence). After removal of 8 bases from V and 4 bases from J, the junction contained 10 bases not matched to a gene. The CDR3 spells CASGTSGRAEGTGELFF. The CDR3 DNA sequence: TGTGCCAGCGGTACTAGCGGGAGGGCCGAAGGCACCGGGGAGCTGTTTTTT.

The CDR3 DNA reads as TGTGCCAGCAGAGGTAGAACTAGCCTAGGAACAGATACGCAGTATTTT. It translates to CASRGRTSLGTDTQYF. The genes are TRBV13 and TRBJ2-3; a weak D match, TRBD2 (6 bases). The CDR3 totals 16 residues. From germline, CDR1 is PRHDT and CDR2 FYEKMQ (reference sequence). Between the trimmed V and J ends, which lost 6 bases and 3 bases, there was a span of 19 bases.

This rearrangement joins TRBV9 to TRBJ2-3; D not certain. This CDR3 has 14 amino acids. CDR1 and CDR2 from the germline V gene are SGDLS and YYNGEE. The V and J ends lost 0 bases and 3 bases respectively, with 8 bases between them. The CDR3 is CASSVELETDTQYF. CDR3 coding DNA: TGTGCCAGCAGCGTAGAACTGGAGACAGATACGCAGTATTTT.

The chain combines TRBV19 with TRBJ2-4; TRBD2 matches 13 bases. The CDR3 has 17 amino acids. The V gene end was trimmed by 6 bases and the J gene end by 1 base; junction bases not matched to a gene: 6. Germline assignment: CDR1 LNHDA and CDR2 SQIVND (reference sequence). In DNA, the CDR3 is TGTGCCAGTAGCACTAGCGGGAGGGGGGTGGCCAAAAACATTCAGTACTTC. Protein: CASSTSGRGVAKNIQYF.

The chain carries TRBV7-9 and TRBJ1-1, with TRBD1 identical over 8 bases. Per the germline V gene, CDR1 is SEHNR and CDR2 is FQNEAQ (reference sequence). V shed 7 bases, J shed 2 bases, and the junction held 3 bases outside the gene matches. This CDR3 is built from 13 residues. For the CDR3, the DNA is TGTGCCAGCACGGACAGGGCCAACACTGAAGCTTTCTTT. Encoded protein: CASTDRANTEAFF.

The rearrangement links TRBV18 to TRBJ2-3; D gene uncertain. CDR3 length: 13 residues. Trimming shortened V by 3 bases and J by 5 bases, and 9 bases separated the two germline ends. Germline V lookup: CDR1 KGHSH, CDR2 LQKENI. The CDR3 reads CASSPPPGDTQYF. In DNA, the CDR3 is TGTGCCAGCTCACCTCCCCCGGGAGATACGCAGTATTTT. The entire variable domain, with the rest obtained from reference TRBV18 and TRBJ2-3, is as follows: NAGVMQNPRHLVRRRGQEARLRCSPMKGHSHVYWYRQLPEEGLKFMVYLQKENIIDESGMPKERFSAEFPKEGPSILRIQQVVRGDSAAYFCASSPPPGDTQYFGPGTRLTVL.

The rearrangement uses TRBV2 and TRBJ1-6; D perhaps matches TRBD1 (5 bases). The V gene lost 7 bases and the J gene lost 0 bases, with 13 bases spanning the gap. Germline CDR1 and CDR2: SNHLY and FYNNEI. This CDR3 is 16 amino acids long. CDR3 amino acids: CASILTESSYNSPLHF. The CDR3 DNA reads as TGTGCCAGCATTCTGACAGAAAGCTCCTATAATTCACCCCTCCACTTT.

The V call is TRBV9, the J call TRBJ2-2, with a possible D match to TRBD2 (5 bases). CDR3 length: 16 residues. In germline, CDR1 is SGDLS, CDR2 YYNGEE. Trimming took off 0 bases at V and 4 bases at J, with 13 bases between the two ends. The CDR3 here is CASSVAIGGGTGELFF. DNA of the CDR3: TGTGCCAGCAGCGTAGCCATCGGAGGTGGCACCGGGGAGCTGTTTTTT.

The chain has TRBV4-1 and TRBJ2-3; D perhaps matches TRBD2 (6 bases). CDR3 length equals 17 residues. CDR1 is MGHRA, CDR2 YSYEKL, per germline. V lost 2 bases to trimming and J lost 0 bases, with 15 bases between them. The CDR3 loop reads CASSQIVWRESTDTQYF. As DNA, the CDR3 is TGCGCCAGCAGCCAAATCGTCTGGCGGGAAAGCACAGATACGCAGTATTTT.

The J gene is TRBJ2-7, the V gene TRBV7-9; D perhaps matches TRBD1 (7 bases). The germline gives CDR1 SEHNR, CDR2 FQNEAQ (reference sequence). Trimming cost V 5 bases and J 3 bases, with 17 bases left between them. The CDR3 is made up of 15 amino acids. The CDR3 reads CASSNGGTAFYEQYF. The DNA for the CDR3 is TGTGCCAGCAGCAATGGCGGGACAGCCTTCTACGAGCAGTACTTC.

The chain couples TRBV9 to TRBJ1-3; 12 bases align to TRBD1. The CDR3 totals 18 residues. Germline loops: CDR1 SGDLS, CDR2 YYNGEE. V trimming: 1 base; J trimming: 8 bases; junction bases outside the gene matches: 13. CDR3 in DNA: TGTGCCAGCAGCGTAACCCCGGGCGGGACAGGGGGCAAGGACACCATATATTTT. Amino acid sequence: CASSVTPGGTGGKDTIYF.

The chain combines TRBV6-5 with TRBJ1-3; the D is unclear. The V end lost 7 bases, the J end lost 0 bases, and 10 bases lay between the germline ends. The CDR3 totals 14 residues. The germline V gene encodes CDR1 MNHEY and CDR2 SVGAGI. The CDR3 region has the DNA TGTGCCAGCAAGATGACCTTCTCTGGAAACACCATATATTTT. It encodes CASKMTFSGNTIYF.

The CDR3 is CASSSTSKGGYNEQFF. DNA for the CDR3: TGTGCCAGCAGTTCGACTAGTAAGGGGGGCTACAATGAGCAGTTCTTC. This chain links TRBV28 with TRBJ2-1; D may match TRBD1 or TRBD2 (6 bases each). The CDR3 is made up of 16 amino acids. V dropped 4 bases and J dropped 3 bases, with 16 bases sitting between them. Germline CDR1 reads MDHEN; CDR2 reads SYDVKM.

The genes are TRBV5-4 and TRBJ1-1; maybe TRBD1 (5 bases). Trimming took 0 bases from V and 3 from J, leaving 9 bases between them. The CDR3 spans 14 residues. Germline V lookup: CDR1 SGHNT, CDR2 YYREEE (reference sequence). The CDR3 region is CASSLDMTDTEAFF. CDR3 nucleotides: TGTGCCAGCAGCTTGGACATGACAGACACTGAAGCTTTCTTT.

This sequence joins TRBV27 and TRBJ2-6; the match to TRBD1 covers 7 bases. The CDR3 loop spans 17 amino acids. Germline values: CDR1 MNHEY, CDR2 SMNVEV (reference sequence). V gave up 7 bases and J gave up 2 bases; unmatched junction bases: 11. Here the CDR3 reads CASMLTGTVAGANVLTF. In DNA, the CDR3 is TGTGCCAGCATGCTCACCGGGACAGTGGCTGGGGCCAACGTCCTGACTTTC.

The chain has TRBV7-2 and TRBJ2-7; D call uncertain. With 5 bases removed from V and 4 bases from J, the gap between germline ends came to 6 bases. This CDR3 contains 11 residues. Germline lookup yields CDR1 SGHTA and CDR2 FQGNSA. The DNA of the CDR3 is TGTGCCAGCAGCCTAGAGTACGAGCAGTACTTC. Amino acid sequence: CASSLEYEQYF.

The chain carries TRBV20-1 and TRBJ2-5; D not resolved. Deletions cut 2 bases from V and 5 bases from J, with 6 bases between. Germline lookup yields CDR1 DFQATT and CDR2 SNEGSKA (reference sequence). The CDR3 runs 11 residues. The CDR3 DNA sequence: TGCAGTGCTAGAAGCGCGGAGACCCAGTACTTC. It yields the protein CSARSAETQYF.

CDR3 sequence: CASSFGGLSSYEQYF. As DNA, the CDR3 is TGTGCCAGCAGCTTTGGAGGACTAAGCTCCTACGAGCAGTACTTC. The chain couples TRBV7-2 to TRBJ2-7; perhaps TRBD2 as D (6 bases). Germline V gene sequence: CDR1 SGHTA, CDR2 FQGNSA. CDR3 length equals 15 residues. Trimming cost V 3 bases and J 0 bases, with 12 bases left between them.